This T cell receptor beta chain was sequenced for a study of shared clonotypes between healthy human individuals. Libraries were prepared by immunoSEQ multiplex PCR; TCRdb keeps only in-frame clonotypes and omits some of them. The sample lists over a million clones, about 80% occurring once. With regard to this clone: Its antigen is undetermined.

V gave up 0 bases and J gave up 1 base, with 10 bases separating them. CDR3 length: 15 residues. The germline gives CDR1 SEHNR, CDR2 FQNEAQ (reference sequence). Regarding the study as a whole: Several donors held approximately 4.5% of naive CD4 clonotypes in common.

The chain employs TRBV7-9 and TRBJ2-7, with D maybe TRBD2 (6 bases). This sequence was found in a man younger than 35 in good health. Some clones in this sample may be carry-over from other donors' samples. The specimen sequenced was memory CD4+ T cells from PBMCs. Subset noted: CD45RA-negative fraction. CDR3 residues: CASSLARGTSYEQYF. As DNA, the CDR3 is TGTGCCAGCAGCTTAGCGCGGGGTACTTCCTACGAGCAGTACTTC.